The 11 T cell receptor beta chains below come from one sample, sequenced in a study of shared clonotypes between healthy human individuals. The assay was immunoSEQ multiplex PCR, and TCRdb's table has in-frame clones only and misses some. Of about 820,000 clones in the sample, 90% to 95% were seen once. The naive CD8 subset, CD45RO-negative cells positively selected for CCR7, excluded terminally differentiated effector memory CD45RA+ cells. Sequencing was performed on naive CD8+ T cells sorted from blood. The receptors stem from a man younger than 45 in good health.

The chain has TRBV28 and TRBJ2-1; 13 nucleotides match TRBD2. V was pared by 5 bases and J by 4 bases, with 8 bases of the junction left unmatched. Germline CDR1 reads MDHEN; CDR2 reads SYDVKM. The CDR3 spans 17 residues. The CDR3 region has the DNA TGTGCCAGCAGTCCCAGGACTAGCGGGAGTTTGTACAATGAGCAGTTCTTC. Protein product: CASSPRTSGSLYNEQFF.

This chain connects TRBV5-6 to TRBJ2-5; TRBD2 matches at 7 bases. Germline CDR1 and CDR2: SGHDT and YYEEEE. Trimming removed 0 bases from V and 5 bases from J; junction bases left unmatched: 1. This CDR3 region has 13 residues. The CDR3: CASSLAGGETQYF. CDR3 bases: TGTGCCAGCAGCTTGGCCGGGGGGGAGACCCAGTACTTC.

This clone has just one count. The chain couples TRBV4-3 to TRBJ1-4, with TRBD1 identical over 9 bases. J lost 4 bases, V lost 3 bases, and 9 bases had no gene match. Germline CDR1 LGHNA, CDR2 YSLEER. The CDR3 sequence is 17 residues long. In nucleotides, the CDR3 is TGCGCCAGCAGCCAGGCTGAACAGGGGGCAGGTAATGAAAAACTGTTTTTT. This codes for CASSQAEQGAGNEKLFF.

The V gene is TRBV28, the J gene TRBJ2-7; 12 nucleotides match TRBD1. CDR3 length equals 18 residues. Trimming at V came to 5 bases and at J to 4 bases, leaving 15 bases not matched to a gene. Germline V lookup: CDR1 MDHEN, CDR2 SYDVKM. The CDR3 DNA reads TGTGCCAGCAGTCCAACGGGACAGGGGGCAGATGGTCGATACGAGCAGTACTTC. Translated: CASSPTGQGADGRYEQYF.

This chain joins TRBV2 and TRBJ2-1, with TRBD2 matching over 9 bases. The V gene's germline CDR1 is SNHLY and CDR2 FYNNEI. This CDR3 has 15 residues. V lost 2 bases and J lost 4; bases outside the gene matches: 3. The DNA of the CDR3 is TGTGCCAGCAGTGAAAGGACTAGCGAATACAATGAGCAGTTCTTC. Amino acid sequence: CASSERTSEYNEQFF.

The chain recombines TRBV28 with TRBJ2-1, with 13 bases fitting TRBD2. V was pared by 7 bases and J by 7 bases, with 7 bases of the junction left unmatched. Germline assignment: CDR1 MDHEN and CDR2 SYDVKM. The CDR3 loop spans 15 amino acids. This CDR3 reads CASTPLAGGPNEQFF. The CDR3 DNA reads TGTGCCAGCACCCCACTAGCGGGAGGGCCTAATGAGCAGTTCTTC.

This clone came up a few times. The chain uses TRBV9 and TRBJ2-5; the match to TRBD1 covers 9 bases. This CDR3 comprises 14 residues. CDR1 SGDLS and CDR2 YYNGEE come from the germline V gene. The V and J ends lost 6 bases and 6 bases, in that order; junction bases with no gene match: 9. The CDR3 DNA is TGTGCCAGCAACACCGGGACAGGGATCAAGACCCAGTACTTC. Amino acids: CASNTGTGIKTQYF.

The chain couples TRBV11-3 to TRBJ1-5; 11 bases align to TRBD1. The germline gives CDR1 SGHNT, CDR2 YENEEA. The length of the CDR3 is 13 residues. The J segment lost 15 bases and the V segment lost 5 bases, leaving 9 bases of the junction unmatched. The CDR3 DNA follows: TGTGCCAGCAGCCATATGGGACAGGGGGTAGGGCATTTT. Translating gives CASSHMGQGVGHF.

This chain uses TRBV30 with TRBJ2-4; 8 bases fit TRBD1. V dropped 7 bases and J dropped 7; count of bases not matched to a gene: 6. The CDR3 length is 12 residues. Germline values: CDR1 GTSNPN, CDR2 SVGIG (reference sequence). CDR3 nucleotides: TGTGCCTCTGGACAGGGTGGGAACATTCAGTACTTC. It yields the protein CASGQGGNIQYF.

CDR3 residues: CASSELAGGGNEQFF. In nucleotides, the CDR3 is TGCGCCAGCAGTGAACTAGCGGGAGGAGGTAATGAGCAGTTCTTC. V gene TRBV10-1 combines with J gene TRBJ2-1, with 12 bases matching TRBD2. The germline V gene has CDR1 WNHNN and CDR2 SYGVQD (reference sequence). The CDR3 extends over 15 amino acids. J lost 7 bases, V lost 3 bases, and 4 bases had no gene match.

The gene calls are TRBV10-1 and TRBJ2-3; D not resolved. Trimming cost V 2 bases and J 5 bases, with 8 bases left between them. The germline V gene has CDR1 WNHNN and CDR2 SYGVQD (reference sequence). The CDR3 extends over 13 amino acids. The CDR3 spells CASSENGIDTQYF. CDR3 nucleotides: TGCGCCAGCAGTGAGAATGGCATAGATACGCAGTATTTT.